This T cell receptor beta chain stems from a study of regulatory T cells in long-lasting Graves disease. Notes on the study in general: A limited number of samples was an acknowledged limitation. New patients shared fewer public clonotypes (966) than persistent patients did (around 2,700). There were preferences for TRBV28, TRBJ1-2 and TRBJ2-5 in persistent disease.

Regarding time point: persistent/refractory GD, antithyroid drugs over 5 years with positive TRAb. PBMCs provided the RNA from which the TCR library was made. A volume of nine milliliters of peripheral blood was collected in EDTA tubes. Building the TCR beta libraries relied on iRepertoire HTBI primers, and CDR3 regions underwent Arm-PCR. TCRdb re-called the multiplex PCR reads with MiXCR, one entry per CDR3 protein. The repertoire includes 300,000 or so distinct CDR3 sequences, roughly a fifth of them detected once, and roughly 29% sits in the top ten. Note on this clonotype: Its antigen is undetermined.

This CDR3 has 13 residues. The V gene's germline CDR1 is MNHEY and CDR2 SVGEGT. Trimming removed 8 bases at V and 0 bases at J, with 11 bases between. Sequenced material: peripheral blood mononuclear cells (PBMCs), taken when the disease was refractory, from a patient treated with antithyroid drugs. This sequence was found in a female donor with Graves disease. This chain uses TRBV6-2 or TRBV6-3 with TRBJ2-7, with D possibly being TRBD2 (5 bases). In DNA, the CDR3 is TGTGCCAGCCGGGGAGTGGGCTCCTACGAGCAGTACTTC. The encoded protein is CASRGVGSYEQYF.